A selection of T cell receptor beta chains follows, all from one sample in a study of Graves' ophthalmopathy and Graves' hyperthyroidism. MiXCR, applied by TCRdb to the multiplex PCR reads, yields one record per CDR3 protein. This repertoire shows about 740,000 distinct CDR3 sequences, roughly two fifths found once; its top ten account for 40% to 55%. The sequenced material came from peripheral blood. Source of these receptors: an adult man with Graves' ophthalmopathy. Both conserved end residues are trimmed from each CDR3. D genes are given only for firm matches. Size values are once, few and many counts, or a class for expanded clones, and some rows have none.

>.|TRBJ1-6|.|TRBV4-1|12
ASSHRQENSPLH
>TRBD2|TRBJ2-2|.|TRBV7-2|15
ASSPRWTSGETGELF
>TRBD1|TRBJ1-1|few|TRBV25-1|13
ACMITTTGEAEAF
>.|TRBJ2-5|.|TRBV7-9|14
ANSPIGRGRWETQY
>.|TRBJ2-5|few|TRBV7-9|13
ASSLARARPRTQY
>.|TRBJ2-5|.|TRBV2|12
ASRLGRGGETQY
>TRBD1|TRBJ1-5|many|TRBV20-1|13
SARDGTGDLQPQH
>TRBD1|TRBJ1-4|many|TRBV15|13
ATSRDDRGLEKLF
>.|TRBJ1-2|.|TRBV2|12
ASTPRTTAYGYT
>.|TRBJ2-2|few|TRBV5-4|13
ASSVQGRRTGELF
>.|TRBJ2-7|.|TRBV29-1|11
SVVGQGGYEQY
>.|TRBJ2-5|.|TRBV27|11
ASSYGGKETQY
>TRBD1|TRBJ1-1|.|TRBV19|11
ASGDRSNTEAF